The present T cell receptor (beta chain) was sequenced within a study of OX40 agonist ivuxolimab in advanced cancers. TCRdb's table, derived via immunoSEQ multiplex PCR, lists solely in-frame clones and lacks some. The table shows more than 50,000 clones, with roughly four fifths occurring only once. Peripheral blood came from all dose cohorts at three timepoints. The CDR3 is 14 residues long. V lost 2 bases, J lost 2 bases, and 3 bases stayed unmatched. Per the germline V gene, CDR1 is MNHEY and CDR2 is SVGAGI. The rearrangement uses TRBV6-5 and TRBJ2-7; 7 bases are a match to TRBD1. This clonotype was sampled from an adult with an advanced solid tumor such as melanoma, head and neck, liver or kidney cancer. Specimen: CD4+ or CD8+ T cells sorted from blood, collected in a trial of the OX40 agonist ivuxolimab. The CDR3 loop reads CASSYRTGAYEQYF. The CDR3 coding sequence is TGTGCCAGCAGTTACCGGACAGGAGCCTACGAGCAGTACTTC.